This is a list of T cell receptor beta chains from one sample in a study of shared clonotypes between healthy human individuals. TCRdb's copy holds only in-frame clones and misses some; the assay was immunoSEQ multiplex PCR. In the table there are a few million clones, more than 80% of which are singletons. Sequencing was done on a sample of naive CD4+ T cells from PBMCs. The origin of the receptors is a man younger than 30 in good health. Some clones in this sample may be carry-over from other donors' samples. Both conserved end residues are part of each CDR3. D genes are given only for firm matches. Clone size is stated in some rows and not others, as once, few, many or a class when expanded.

length	V	D	size	J	CDR3	DNA
15	TRBV5-1	TRBD2	-	TRBJ2-1	CASSLPAGGNNEQFF	TGCGCCAGCAGCTTGCCAGCGGGAGGAAACAATGAGCAGTTCTTC
15	TRBV5-1	TRBD1	-	TRBJ1-1	CASSPLQGARTEAFF	TGCGCCAGCAGCCCACTTCAGGGGGCGCGCACTGAAGCTTTCTTT
14	TRBV7-2	-	-	TRBJ1-3	CASSLLFIRNTIYF	TGTGCCAGCAGCTTACTGTTCATCCGAAACACCATATATTTT
14	TRBV29-1	TRBD1	-	TRBJ1-2	CSVDRDRGPNGYTF	TGCAGCGTTGATCGGGACAGGGGGCCCAATGGCTACACCTTC
16	TRBV27	TRBD1	-	TRBJ1-1	CASSPYRGQQDHEAFF	TGTGCCAGCAGTCCATACAGGGGGCAACAGGATCATGAAGCTTTCTTT
12	TRBV18	-	once	TRBJ2-1	CASSPQRDEQFF	TGTGCCAGCTCACCACAAAGGGATGAGCAGTTCTTC
15	TRBV6-1	TRBD1	-	TRBJ2-2	CASSEPGQDTGELFF	TGTGCCAGCAGTGAACCGGGACAGGACACCGGGGAGCTGTTTTTT
13	TRBV27	TRBD1	-	TRBJ1-1	CASSIQGYTEAFF	TGTGCCAGCAGTATACAGGGGTACACTGAAGCTTTCTTT
16	TRBV4-1	-	-	TRBJ1-5	CASSQEASHSNQPQHF	TGCGCCAGCAGCCAAGAAGCCAGCCATAGCAATCAGCCCCAGCATTTT
14	TRBV6-6	TRBD1	-	TRBJ1-1	CASSTTGGGAEAFF	TGTGCCAGCAGTACGACAGGGGGAGGGGCTGAAGCTTTCTTT
16	TRBV6-5	-	-	TRBJ2-2	CASSYGPGIQGGELFF	TGTGCCAGCAGTTACGGGCCGGGAATCCAGGGCGGGGAGCTGTTTTTT
13	TRBV9	-	-	TRBJ1-1	CASSVAMNTEAFF	TGTGCCAGCAGCGTAGCTATGAACACTGAAGCTTTCTTT
13	TRBV6-5	-	-	TRBJ2-7	CASSPGRIYEQYF	TGTGCCAGCAGCCCTGGACGGATATACGAGCAGTACTTC
14	TRBV6-1	-	-	TRBJ2-5	CASTLRRLQETQYF	TGTGCCAGCACTTTGCGACGGCTCCAAGAGACCCAGTACTTC
15	TRBV4-3	-	-	TRBJ1-2	CASSPGPYTGSIYTF	TGCGCCAGCAGCCCCGGCCCCTATACAGGGAGCATCTACACCTTC
15	TRBV18	TRBD1	-	TRBJ1-1	CASSLGQGQNTEAFF	TGTGCCAGCTCACTCGGACAGGGCCAGAACACTGAAGCTTTCTTT
18	TRBV10-2	TRBD1	once	TRBJ2-5	CASSESSVAGGVVETQYF	TGCGCCAGCAGTGAGTCGAGTGTGGCAGGGGGCGTTGTGGAGACCCAGTACTTC
15	TRBV10-3	-	-	TRBJ1-1	CAISESLGTYTEAFF	TGTGCCATCAGTGAGTCTCTGGGCACGTACACTGAAGCTTTCTTT
14	TRBV7-2	-	-	TRBJ2-1	CASSQPGVNNEQFF	TGTGCCAGCAGTCAGCCTGGGGTCAATAATGAGCAGTTCTTC
15	TRBV14	TRBD2	-	TRBJ2-1	CASSRTSGRYNEQFF	TGTGCCAGCAGCCGGACTAGCGGGAGGTACAATGAGCAGTTCTTC
15	TRBV27	-	-	TRBJ1-5	CASSPLGSLNQPQHF	TGTGCCAGCAGTCCCCTTGGCAGCCTTAATCAGCCCCAGCATTTT
13	TRBV2	-	-	TRBJ1-5	CASGGLGNQPQHF	TGTGCCAGCGGAGGGTTGGGGAATCAGCCCCAGCATTTT
17	TRBV28	TRBD2	-	TRBJ2-4	CASSSLAGGLAKNIQYF	TGTGCCAGCAGTTCACTAGCGGGAGGTCTAGCCAAAAACATTCAGTACTTC
15	TRBV9	-	-	TRBJ1-5	CASSMGGTVAQPQHF	TGTGCCAGTTCAATGGGGGGAACCGTGGCTCAGCCCCAGCATTTT
12	TRBV30	-	-	TRBJ1-2	CAWSVWGYGYTF	TGTGCCTGGAGTGTATGGGGCTATGGCTACACCTTC
16	TRBV19	-	-	TRBJ2-6	CASSIAGGAGANVLTF	TGTGCCAGTAGTATAGCTGGGGGTGCTGGGGCCAACGTCCTGACTTTC